This record looks at one TCR beta chain sequence and its context. The data stem from a study of blood T cell repertoires in COVID-19. Across the whole study: The United States, Italy and Spain were the sources of the acute and convalescent COVID-19 samples.

Ages ranged from about 18 to 100 years, with residence in 24 US areas. Clones were read by immunoSEQ multiplex PCR, and TCRdb kept only the in-frame ones, dropping some. The sample holds fewer than 350,000 clones, 75% to 90% seen once. Germline V gives CDR1 SGHRS, CDR2 YFSETQ. Trimming cost V 3 bases and J 8 bases; bases outside gene matches: 10. The CDR3 is made up of 14 amino acids. The specimen was PBMCs or T cells enriched from blood (not recorded which). The receptor's source is a man aged 60 to 69 who had recovered from COVID-19. This chain joins TRBV5-1 and TRBJ1-2; TRBD1 matches at 7 bases. CDR3 sequence reads: CASSSLTGPEGYTF. The CDR3 DNA follows: TGCGCCAGCAGCTCACTGACAGGGCCGGAGGGCTACACCTTC.